The text below deals with one T cell receptor (beta chain). This CDR3 region has 14 residues. This entry comes from a study of blood T cells in healthy people across ages. A second roughly 6 to 12 cycle PCR used barcoded and J-beta primers. Via MiXCR, TCRdb re-called the 5' RACE reads, giving one row per CDR3 protein. The sample holds around 800,000 distinct CDR3 sequences; approximately 24% are singletons and the top ten take approximately 2.9%. The sample was also reused in another study, on T cells of mothers and their children. That source notes: A second PCR was performed with the M1S primer. This primer added sample barcodes and 2-4 random nucleotides.

The chain employs TRBV21-1 and TRBJ1-2; the DNA was not used to check the table's D call, TRBD1. TRBV21-1 has pseudogene status. Sequenced material: blood. The TCR was taken from a boy aged 5-17 years in good health. CDR3 sequence: CASSKRGLGYGYTF. CDR3 in DNA: TGTGCCAGCAGCAAAAGGGGGCTCGGGTACGGCTACACCTTC.